This entry concerns a single TCR beta chain. Other DNA sequences within the sample encode an identical CDR3. This record comes from a study of shared clonotypes between healthy human individuals. Here immunoSEQ multiplex PCR was the method, and the copy in TCRdb shows in-frame clones only, minus some. The sample carries some 2,400,000 clones, nearly 97% recorded once. The germline V gene has CDR1 SEHNR and CDR2 FQNEAQ (reference sequence). Trimming left V 2 bases short and J 8 bases short, with 3 bases between. The CDR3 contains 11 residues. This sequence was found in a man between 18 and 35 years old in good health. Material for sequencing was naive CD4+ T cells sorted from blood. Subset noted: CD45RA+ positively selected. The V call is TRBV7-9, the J call TRBJ1-4; no firm D call. CDR3 DNA sequence: TGTGCCAGCAGCTTAAACGAAAAACTGTTTTTT. Its translation is CASSLNEKLFF.